This entry lists 18 T cell receptor beta chains sequenced from one sample in a study of graft-versus-host responses after intestinal transplantation. Generated by immunoSEQ multiplex PCR, the TCRdb table keeps only in-frame clones and is missing some. This table has about 94,000 clones, roughly 91% appearing once. These receptors' targets are unknown. The input for sequencing was unstimulated CD8+ T cells sorted from spleen or lymph node cells, taken before intestinal transplant. The source is a human donor who received an intestinal transplant.

This chain connects TRBV18 to TRBJ1-1, with TRBD1 matching over 7 bases. CDR1 KGHSH and CDR2 LQKENI come from the germline V gene. The CDR3 spans 14 residues. V was pared by 1 base and J by 4 bases, with 3 bases of the junction left unmatched. The CDR3 coding sequence is TGTGCCAGCTCACCACGGGACAGTTTCACTGAAGCTTTCTTT. It is translated as CASSPRDSFTEAFF. The full variable domain, rest sourced from reference TRBV18 and TRBJ1-1, is NAGVMQNPRHLVRRRGQEARLRCSPMKGHSHVYWYRQLPEEGLKFMVYLQKENIIDESGMPKERFSAEFPKEGPSILRIQQVVRGDSAAYFCASSPRDSFTEAFFGQGTRLTVV.

The V and J genes are TRBV5-1 and TRBJ2-7, with a tentative D call TRBD2 (6 bases). The CDR3 is 14 amino acids. Per the germline V gene, CDR1 is SGHRS and CDR2 is YFSETQ. V shed 0 bases and J shed 6 bases, with 13 bases lying between them. In DNA form, the CDR3 reads TGCGCCAGCAGCTTGGACTCAGGGACTGTCGAGCAGTACTTC. This encodes CASSLDSGTVEQYF.

A single count supports this clone. Germline is not matched at one junction end, which may reflect a read error. The chain couples TRBV29-1 to TRBJ2-7; 10 nucleotides match TRBD2. There are 13 residues in the CDR3. Germline V gene lookup returns CDR1 SQVTM and CDR2 ANQGSEA. DNA for the CDR3: TGCAGCGTGGAAGCGGGGGGGGGCTACGAGCAGTACTTC. It encodes CSVEAGGGYEQYF.

In its sample, this clone was seen a few times. The V gene is TRBV30, the J gene TRBJ1-4; the D gene is possibly TRBD1 (5 bases). This CDR3 spans 14 amino acids. The V end was cut by 0 bases, the J end by 8 bases, with 13 bases between. The germline CDR1 and CDR2 sequences are GTSNPN and SVGIG (reference sequence). As DNA, the CDR3 is TGTGCCTGGAGTGTGGGGCACACCGACGAAAAACTGTTTTTT. Its translation is CAWSVGHTDEKLFF.

The gene calls are TRBV7-9 and TRBJ1-2, with D hard to call. CDR3 length equals 15 residues. The V end was cut by 4 bases, the J end by 1 base, with 13 bases between. From germline, CDR1 is SEHNR and CDR2 FQNEAQ (reference sequence). In nucleotides, the CDR3 is TGTGCCAGCAGCTCCGCCCCGGGTCTTAACTATGGCTACACCTTC. Protein sequence: CASSSAPGLNYGYTF.

The V call is TRBV15, the J call TRBJ2-1; 10 positions match TRBD1. The J segment lost 1 base and the V segment lost 8 bases, leaving 2 bases of the junction unmatched. CDR1 and CDR2 (germline): LNHNV, YYDKDF (reference sequence). The CDR3 consists of 14 residues. The CDR3 region is CATGDRGSYNEQFF. The CDR3 DNA is TGTGCCACCGGGGACAGGGGATCCTACAATGAGCAGTTCTTC.

This chain joins TRBV19 and TRBJ2-3, with D hard to call. V was pared by 4 bases and J by 1 base, with 6 bases between. Per the germline V gene, CDR1 is LNHDA and CDR2 is SQIVND (reference sequence). The CDR3 contains 13 residues. CDR3 region: CASSSRGTDTQYF. The DNA of the CDR3 is TGTGCCAGTAGTAGTCGGGGCACAGATACGCAGTATTTT.

The chain employs TRBV15 and TRBJ2-1; possible D gene TRBD2, 7 bases. The ends were cut back, 1 base at V and 5 bases at J, with 12 bases in the middle. The CDR3 runs to 15 residues. From germline, CDR1 is LNHNV and CDR2 YYDKDF (reference sequence). In DNA, the CDR3 is TGTGCCACCAGCAGAGCGCGGGGGCCAAACAATGAGCAGTTCTTC. Its protein is CATSRARGPNNEQFF.

The gene calls are TRBV7-9 and TRBJ2-7, with D possibly matching TRBD2 (6 bases). The CDR3 spans 13 residues. From germline, CDR1 is SEHNR and CDR2 FQNEAQ (reference sequence). The ends were cut back, 5 bases at V and 4 bases at J, with 12 bases in the middle. The CDR3 is CASSPGDFYEQYF. Here the CDR3 DNA reads TGTGCCAGCAGCCCCGGGGACTTTTACGAGCAGTACTTC. Full variable domain (outside the CDR3, taken from reference TRBV7-9 and TRBJ2-7): DTGVSQNPRHKITKRGQNVTFRCDPISEHNRLYWYRQTLGQGPEFLTYFQNEAQLEKSRLLSDRFSAERPKGSFSTLEIQRTEQGDSAMYLCASSPGDFYEQYFGPGTRLTVT.

This clone was detected only once. The rearrangement links TRBV15 to TRBJ1-1; possible D gene TRBD1, 6 bases. Deletions cut 5 bases from V and 7 bases from J, with 17 bases between. CDR3 length equals 14 residues. CDR1 is LNHNV, CDR2 YYDKDF, per germline (reference sequence). The CDR3 region is CATSLITDRGEAFF. CDR3 DNA: TGTGCCACCAGCCTCATAACGGACAGAGGTGAAGCTTTCTTT.

The chain employs TRBV2 and TRBJ2-1, with D possibly matching TRBD2 (5 bases). Per the germline V gene, CDR1 is SNHLY and CDR2 is FYNNEI. There are 19 residues in the CDR3. V lost 1 base to trimming and J lost 4 bases, with 23 bases between them. The CDR3: CASSEGGGRRFLFYNEQFF. DNA for the CDR3: TGTGCCAGCAGTGAAGGTGGAGGTCGGAGATTCCTTTTTTACAATGAGCAGTTCTTC.

The genes are TRBV10-2 and TRBJ2-7; 9 bases align to TRBD2. Germline trimming cut 1 base from V and 1 base from J; bases unmatched to any gene: 2. Germline V CDR1 and CDR2: WSHSY, SAAADI. The CDR3 covers 15 residues. For the CDR3, the DNA is TGCGCCAGCAGTGAGTGGGCGGGAGGGTCCTACGAGCAGTACTTC. It translates to CASSEWAGGSYEQYF.

This chain links TRBV27 with TRBJ1-2; a possible D gene is TRBD1 (6 bases). Germline values: CDR1 MNHEY, CDR2 SMNVEV (reference sequence). CDR3 length: 13 amino acids. V was shortened by 5 bases and J by 4 bases, with 11 bases between the two germline ends. This CDR3 is CASSPGGGYGYTF. CDR3 nucleotide sequence: TGTGCCAGCAGTCCGGGGGGCGGCTATGGCTACACCTTC.

The chain links TRBV7-2 to TRBJ2-1; TRBD2 aligns across 10 bases. J lost 3 bases, V lost 6 bases, and 5 bases had no gene match. Germline assignment: CDR1 SGHTA and CDR2 FQGNSA. The CDR3 has 15 residues. The DNA for the CDR3 is TGTGCCAGCAGATCTAGCGGGGGTCGCTACAATGAGCAGTTCTTC. Translated, it gives CASRSSGGRYNEQFF.

The chain couples TRBV5-1 to TRBJ2-1, with 8 bases aligning to TRBD2. Germline assignment: CDR1 SGHRS and CDR2 YFSETQ. The junction had 2 bases not matched to a gene; V was cut back by 3 bases and J by 0 bases. This CDR3 contains 15 residues. The CDR3 bases are TGCGCCAGCAGCTACCGGGGGGGCTCCTACAATGAGCAGTTCTTC. This gives the protein CASSYRGGSYNEQFF.

This chain joins TRBV6-6 and TRBJ1-5; 7 nucleotides match TRBD1. Germline assignment: CDR1 MNHNY and CDR2 SVGAGI (reference sequence). This CDR3 contains 15 residues. Germline trimming cut 4 bases from V and 2 bases from J; bases unmatched to any gene: 5. Written as DNA, the CDR3 is TGTGCCAGCAGTTTGGACACAGGGGGCAATCAGCCCCAGCATTTT. This translates into CASSLDTGGNQPQHF.

The gene calls are TRBV5-4 and TRBJ2-1; 9 nucleotides match TRBD1. The CDR3 sequence is 17 residues long. Trimming at V came to 0 bases and at J to 0 bases, leaving 4 bases not matched to a gene. Germline CDR1 reads SGHNT; CDR2 reads YYREEE (reference sequence). The CDR3 loop reads CASSLVGQGLSYNEQFF. The CDR3 bases are TGTGCCAGCAGCTTGGTGGGACAGGGCCTCTCCTACAATGAGCAGTTCTTC.

The rearrangement uses TRBV7-6 and TRBJ2-7; TRBD1 matches 10 bases. The germline V gene encodes CDR1 SGHVS and CDR2 FNYEAQ. Trimming removed 0 bases from V and 7 bases from J; junction bases left unmatched: 6. CDR3 length: 15 residues. CDR3 in amino acids: CASSLATGGHREQYF. The DNA of the CDR3 is TGTGCCAGCAGCTTAGCGACAGGGGGCCATAGGGAGCAGTACTTC.